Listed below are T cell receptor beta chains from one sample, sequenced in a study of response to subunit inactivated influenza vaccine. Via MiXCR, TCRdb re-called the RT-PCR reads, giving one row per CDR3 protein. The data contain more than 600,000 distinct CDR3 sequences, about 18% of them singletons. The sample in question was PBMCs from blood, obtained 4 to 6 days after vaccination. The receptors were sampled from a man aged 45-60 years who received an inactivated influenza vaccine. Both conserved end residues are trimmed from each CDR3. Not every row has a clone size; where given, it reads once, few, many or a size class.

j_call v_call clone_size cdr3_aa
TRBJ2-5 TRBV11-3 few ASSIDRDGTQY
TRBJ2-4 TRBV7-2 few ASSPGRQNIQY
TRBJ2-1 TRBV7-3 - ASSTGTSGDYNEQF
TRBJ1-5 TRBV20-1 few SASQGTQPQH
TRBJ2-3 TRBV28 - ASSRGGDWDTQY
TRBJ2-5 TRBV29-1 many SVGGTGGAETQY
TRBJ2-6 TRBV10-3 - AISGQGGAGANVLT
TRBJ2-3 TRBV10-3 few AISESGSTDTQY
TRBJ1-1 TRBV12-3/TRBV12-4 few ASSVMGGTEAF
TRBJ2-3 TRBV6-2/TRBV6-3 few ASKGSARLADTQY
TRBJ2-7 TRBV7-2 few ASSLGTTTTYEQY
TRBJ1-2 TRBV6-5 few ASSYQRDYGYT
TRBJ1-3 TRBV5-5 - ASSLGAGRNTIY
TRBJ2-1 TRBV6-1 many ASSRTGGAGGEQF
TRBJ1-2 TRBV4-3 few ASSRLGTVYGYT
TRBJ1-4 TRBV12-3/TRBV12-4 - ASSPAGNEKLF
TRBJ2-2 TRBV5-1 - ASSLDRPDTGELF
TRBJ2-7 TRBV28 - ASRQPGQGIHEQY
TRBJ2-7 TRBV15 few ATSRGAATYEQY
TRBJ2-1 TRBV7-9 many ASSLQGAYNEQF
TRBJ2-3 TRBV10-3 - AISEEERSTDTQY
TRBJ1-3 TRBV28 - ASSPIGTASGNTIY
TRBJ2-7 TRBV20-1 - SASLLLAANSYEQY
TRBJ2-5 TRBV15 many ATSREMLGRTGGGTQY
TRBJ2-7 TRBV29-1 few SVEDSYYEQY
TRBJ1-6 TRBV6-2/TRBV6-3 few ASSYNGQRHSPLH
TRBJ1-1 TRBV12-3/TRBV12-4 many ASSWAGLNTEAF
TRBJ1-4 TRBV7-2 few ASSLALTNEKLF
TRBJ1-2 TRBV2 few ASSNGQNYGYT
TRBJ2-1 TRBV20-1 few SAKTSGRGNEQF
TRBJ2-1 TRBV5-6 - ASSLLERNNEQF
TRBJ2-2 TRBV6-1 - ASIAGGMGKDTGELF
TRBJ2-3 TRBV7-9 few ASSLTSGSLDTQY
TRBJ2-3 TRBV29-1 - SVLAPGRYTQY
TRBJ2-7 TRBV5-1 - ASSFRGASDYEQY
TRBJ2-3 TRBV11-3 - ASRGWSGSLSDTQY